This is a list of T cell receptor beta chains from one sample in a study of blood T cell repertoires in COVID-19. Sequencing was performed with immunoSEQ multiplex PCR; in TCRdb, only in-frame clones are kept and a portion is missing. Counted here are just over 250,000 clones, about 87% occurring once; the ten biggest clones make up 2.3%. The sequenced material came from peripheral blood. The source of these receptors is a woman aged 45-65 years with acute or convalescent COVID-19. CDR3s include the opening cysteine and the closing phenylalanine or tryptophan. The D gene is left open where the match is weak. The listing skips clone size in some rows; elsewhere it reads once, few, many or a size class.

V	length	size	D	J	CDR3	DNA
TRBV9	15	.	.	TRBJ1-6	CASSAQGLSNSPLHF	TGTGCCAGCAGCGCTCAGGGACTTTCTAATTCACCCCTCCACTTT
TRBV6-2/TRBV6-3	14	.	.	TRBJ1-3	CASSEKILVNTIYF	TGTGCCAGCAGCGAGAAGATTCTCGTTAACACCATATATTTT
TRBV28	15	.	.	TRBJ1-5	CASSSRGLGNQPQHF	TGTGCCAGCAGTTCTAGGGGGTTAGGGAATCAGCCCCAGCATTTT
TRBV6-1	15	few	.	TRBJ1-1	CASSEYGHMNTEAFF	TGTGCCAGCAGTGAATACGGACATATGAACACTGAAGCTTTCTTT
TRBV5-6	14	.	.	TRBJ1-6	CASSLGGVDSPLHF	TGTGCCAGCAGCTTGGGAGGCGTGGATTCACCCCTCCACTTT
TRBV28	14	.	.	TRBJ2-3	CASSFSVNTDTQYF	TGTGCCAGCAGTTTCTCGGTGAACACAGATACGCAGTATTTT
TRBV27	16	.	TRBD1	TRBJ2-2	CASRLDRGPNTGELFF	TGTGCCAGCAGACTGGACAGGGGGCCGAACACCGGGGAGCTGTTTTTT
TRBV23-1	17	.	.	TRBJ2-7	CASSQSGLGGQIYEQYF	TGCGCCAGCAGTCAATCGGGTCTCGGAGGGCAGATCTACGAGCAGTACTTC
TRBV29-1	13	.	TRBD1	TRBJ2-2	CSVARGTTGELFF	TGCAGCGTTGCCAGGGGGACCACCGGGGAGCTGTTTTTT
TRBV28	12	.	.	TRBJ2-7	CASDSGSYEQYF	TGTGCCAGCGATTCGGGCTCCTACGAGCAGTACTTC
TRBV7-3	17	.	TRBD2	TRBJ2-2	CASSPPSLAGGTGELFF	TGTGCCAGCAGCCCCCCGAGCCTAGCGGGAGGGACCGGGGAGCTGTTTTTT
TRBV30	12	.	.	TRBJ2-7	CAWRTGSAEQYF	TGTGCCTGGAGGACAGGAAGTGCCGAGCAGTACTTC
TRBV24-1	14	few	.	TRBJ1-5	CATSTGLGNQPQHF	TGTGCCACCAGTACAGGGTTAGGAAATCAGCCCCAGCATTTT
TRBV4-1	18	.	.	TRBJ2-7	CASSQDWTPGQLSYEQYF	TGCGCCAGCAGCCAAGATTGGACTCCGGGACAATTAAGCTACGAGCAGTACTTC
TRBV5-1	11	.	.	TRBJ2-1	CASTEYTKQFF	TGCGCCAGCACCGAGTACACTAAGCAGTTCTTC
TRBV28	14	.	TRBD1	TRBJ2-7	CASSSGTGRYEQYF	TGTGCCAGCAGTTCCGGGACAGGGAGATACGAGCAGTACTTC
TRBV7-8	18	.	TRBD1	TRBJ2-2	CASSSRGLGQGRPGELFF	TGTGCCAGCAGCTCCCGCGGCTTGGGACAGGGTCGTCCCGGGGAGCTGTTTTTT
TRBV7-9	13	.	TRBD1	TRBJ1-1	CASSLERGREAFF	TGTGCCAGCAGCTTAGAAAGGGGGCGTGAAGCTTTCTTT